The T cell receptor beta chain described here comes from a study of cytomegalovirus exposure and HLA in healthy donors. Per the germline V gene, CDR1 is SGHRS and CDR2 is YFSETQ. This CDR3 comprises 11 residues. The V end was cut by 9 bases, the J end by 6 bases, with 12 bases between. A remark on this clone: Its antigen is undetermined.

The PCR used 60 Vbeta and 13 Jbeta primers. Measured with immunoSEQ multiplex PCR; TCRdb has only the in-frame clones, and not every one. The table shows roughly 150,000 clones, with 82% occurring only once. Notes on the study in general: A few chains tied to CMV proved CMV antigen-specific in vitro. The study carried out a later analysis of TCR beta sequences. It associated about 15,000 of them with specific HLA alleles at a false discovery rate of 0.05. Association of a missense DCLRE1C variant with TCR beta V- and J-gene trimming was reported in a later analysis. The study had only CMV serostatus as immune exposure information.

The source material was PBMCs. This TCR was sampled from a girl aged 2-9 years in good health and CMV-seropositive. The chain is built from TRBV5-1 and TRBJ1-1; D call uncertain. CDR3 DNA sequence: TGCGCCACCACTGCGGGCGCTGAAGCTTTCTTT. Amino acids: CATTAGAEAFF.